What follows describes a single T cell receptor (beta chain). The antigen it binds to is not known. Sequence at one end of the junction differs from germline and may be a read error. The time point label on this specimen signifies: patch test 1, 2 weeks after DPC sensitization. The treatment or condition label on this specimen signifies: therapeutic diphenylcyclopropenone sensitization with weekly scalp DPC. Blood at each patch-test visit was drawn before the patch test was applied. Patients were considered eligible if aged 18 to 70, diagnosed with alopecia and deemed suitable for DPC therapy, and patients were excluded if pregnant. Total RNA was extracted from unfractionated whole blood collected in Tempus Blood RNA tubes. CDR1 and CDR2 (KGHSH, LQKENI) derive from the germline V gene. CDR3 length: 16 amino acids, cysteine to phenylalanine. The only DNA kept is the CDR3, 48 bases in frame from the first base.

This sample is part of a study of human T cells and chemical hapten exposure (dated by TCRdb to the early 2020s). Background on the whole study: For sensitization, 2% DPC in acetone was applied to an approximately 2 cm by approximately 2 cm area of upper inner arm skin. Most of the patients in the cohort were female, and the cohort covered alopecia areata with under or over 50% scalp involvement, alopecia totalis and alopecia universalis. Patients additionally received weekly therapeutic DPC doses to the scalp throughout the roughly 25-week study period. Twenty-nine alopecia patients provided blood for TCR sequencing at one to four time points (pre-sensitization, 2, 6 and 24 weeks). Patch testing was done on the upper back using Finn chambers containing 0.01% DPC, and results were scored after 6 days according to International Contact Dermatitis Research Group standards. Blood samples were taken from patients before sensitization (week 0) and at 2, 6 and about 24 weeks after DPC sensitization. This study followed changes in the peripheral blood TCR repertoire in vivo during primary and secondary sensitization of alopecia patients to the hapten diphenylcyclopropenone (DPC). Libraries were pooled for sequencing, and variation in per-sample TCR yields was attributed mainly to small differences in library volumes within the pool. Summary of the overall study and its limitations: After repeated subsampling, changes were observed in the strength of the expansion versus patch-test correlation and in the threshold at which the correlation became significant. Compared with pre-sensitization or healthy control sets, expanded TCRs formed significantly more large CDR3 similarity clusters, which is consistent with antigen-driven responses. Because all patients had alopecia, a presumed autoimmune disease, the immune response of the patients might differ from that of healthy individuals. No change with DPC sensitization was found in the number of TCRs above 1 in 1000 frequency, and no evidence of global repertoire structure alterations was found. A positive correlation was found between the number of PT1 expanded TCRs and patch test score, with significance reached at thresholds 8, 16 and 32 but not 4.

Receptors were amplified or captured by RACE. Data came from a NextSeq 500. Library preparation attached unique molecular identifiers to individual cDNA molecules for quantitative, reproducible TCR counting. For every blood RNA sample, sequencing covered both the TCR alpha and TCR beta chains. The paper's data handling went like this. Samples had a median of about 96,000 TCRs, with a range from roughly 23,224 to 700,000. V, J and CDR3 annotation of the TCR reads was carried out using the Decombinator software suite. Every sample was subsampled to the same number of TCRs (28,000) for the PS versus PT1 abundance plots. Expanded TCRs were defined as absent before sensitization and observed at least eight times at the 2-week time point. TCRdb reran the public reads through fastp at Q25 and MiXCR, keeping productive beta chains. Rows are combined by CDR3 protein, so each entry shows the most common genes and DNA. The V and J calls were determined by TCRdb, not by the authors. This sample lists tens of thousands of distinct CDR3 sequences; 9.5% to 12% were detected once. The ten largest make up about 4% of the sample.

The TCR was taken from a woman aged 50 to 60 with alopecia areata. Some clones in this sample may be carry-over from other donors' samples. The rearranged segments are TRBV18 and TRBJ2-6; too little of a D gene remains to name it. Sample: whole blood, taken in connection with sensitization to the hapten diphenylcyclopropenone (DPC). The nucleotide sequence reads as follows: TGTGTCAGCTCACCAGAGGCAGTCTCTGGGGCCAACGTCCTGACTTTC. It encodes CVSSPEAVSGANVLTF.